These 20 T cell receptor beta chains were all obtained from the same sample, sequenced in a study of OX40 agonist ivuxolimab in advanced cancers. Measured with immunoSEQ multiplex PCR; TCRdb has only the in-frame clones, and not every one. The sample lists approximately 76,000 clones, 88% occurring once. Sequenced here: CD4+ or CD8+ T cells sorted from blood, sampled in a trial of the OX40 agonist ivuxolimab. These receptors were collected from an adult with an advanced solid tumor such as melanoma, head and neck, liver or kidney cancer.

This clone was seen more than once but under ten times. V and J are TRBV7-2 and TRBJ2-7; D gene ambiguous. CDR3 size: 16 residues. The V end was cut by 1 base, the J end by 2 bases, with 15 bases between. Germline V lookup: CDR1 SGHTA, CDR2 FQGNSA. The CDR3 DNA follows: TGTGCCAGCAGCTTAGTAGGCGGCCAGGTCACCTACGAGCAGTACTTC. As protein: CASSLVGGQVTYEQYF.

The V gene is TRBV19, the J gene TRBJ1-5; D perhaps matches TRBD1 (6 bases). CDR1 LNHDA and CDR2 SQIVND come from the germline V gene (reference sequence). The CDR3 totals 15 residues. V gave up 11 bases and J gave up 1 base, with 18 bases separating them. CDR3 DNA sequence: TGTGCCTCTCAAGGGGGGGAGGAAAGCAATCAGCCCCAGCATTTT. Translating gives CASQGGEESNQPQHF.

The rearrangement uses TRBV30 and TRBJ2-1; 8 bases map to TRBD2. The CDR3 totals 13 residues. V was pared by 2 bases and J by 10 bases, with 7 bases of the junction left unmatched. Germline V gene lookup returns CDR1 GTSNPN and CDR2 SVGIG (reference sequence). The chain's CDR3 is CAWSLGGAQEQFF. The CDR3 DNA follows: TGTGCCTGGAGTCTCGGGGGGGCCCAGGAGCAGTTCTTC.

A word on this clone: Relative to the germline gene, one junction end is altered; a read error may explain this. The V and J genes are TRBV7-7 and TRBJ2-5, with 7 bases aligning to TRBD2. CDR1 and CDR2 (germline): SSHAT, FNYEAQ (reference sequence). This CDR3 comprises 14 residues. Here the CDR3 DNA reads TGTGCTAGCAGCCCGGGGGGATACCAAGAGACCCAGTACTTC. This encodes CASSPGGYQETQYF.

The chain recombines TRBV11-1 with TRBJ2-1; D unresolved. V gave up 1 base and J gave up 0 bases, with 7 bases separating them. The CDR3 has 15 residues. Looked up from germline, CDR1 is SGHAT and CDR2 is FQDESV (reference sequence). The CDR3 DNA follows: TGTGCCAGCAGCTTAGGACGGAGCTCCTACAATGAGCAGTTCTTC. It codes for CASSLGRSSYNEQFF.

The chain employs TRBV19 and TRBJ2-1; D might be TRBD2 (5 bases). This CDR3 has 15 residues. Germline loops: CDR1 LNHDA, CDR2 SQIVND (reference sequence). The ends were cut back, 6 bases at V and 4 bases at J, with 16 bases in the middle. The CDR3 DNA reads as TGTGCCAGTAGAGGCACGGGGATGAGGTACAATGAGCAGTTCTTC. It encodes CASRGTGMRYNEQFF.

This sequence joins TRBV13 and TRBJ1-3; TRBD1 might be the D (6 bases). This CDR3 spans 14 amino acids. Trimming took off 4 bases at V and 2 bases at J, with 9 bases between the two ends. Germline loops: CDR1 PRHDT, CDR2 FYEKMQ (reference sequence). The CDR3 DNA follows: TGTGCCAGCAGCTCCCGACAGGCTGGAAACACCATATATTTT. It codes for CASSSRQAGNTIYF.

The V call is TRBV6-1, the J call TRBJ2-1, with 8 bases matching TRBD2. The V gene's germline CDR1 is MNHNS and CDR2 SASEGT. The CDR3 sequence is 15 residues long. The V gene end was trimmed by 5 bases and the J gene end by 5 bases; junction bases not matched to a gene: 8. CDR3 nucleotide sequence: TGTGCCAGCAGTAGTGCAGGACTAGCAGACAATGAGCAGTTCTTC. This gives the protein CASSSAGLADNEQFF.

V gene TRBV30 combines with J gene TRBJ1-2; D may be TRBD1 (5 bases). Per germline, CDR1 GTSNPN and CDR2 SVGIG (reference sequence). V gave up 3 bases and J gave up 3 bases, with 11 bases separating them. This CDR3 comprises 13 residues. CDR3: CAWSTQGDYGYTF. The CDR3 DNA is TGTGCCTGGAGCACCCAGGGCGACTATGGCTACACCTTC. Supplemented by reference TRBV30 and TRBJ1-2, the full variable domain reads SQTIHQWPATLVQPVGSPLSLECTVEGTSNPNLYWYRQAAGRGLQLLFYSVGIGQISSEVPQNLSASRPQDRQFILSSKKLLLSDSGFYLCAWSTQGDYGYTFGSGTRLTVV.

A few counts support this clone. The CDR3, as DNA: TGTGCCAGCAGCTCAGACACCTTCACCATATATTTT. It yields the protein CASSSDTFTIYF. The chain is built from TRBV9 and TRBJ1-3; D is unclear. V lost 4 bases and J lost 9, with 11 bases in between. This CDR3 comprises 12 residues. Germline assignment: CDR1 SGDLS and CDR2 YYNGEE.

V usage is TRBV19 and J usage is TRBJ2-5; D is perhaps TRBD1 (6 bases). Germline V gene lookup returns CDR1 LNHDA and CDR2 SQIVND (reference sequence). The V end was cut by 5 bases, the J end by 2 bases, with 15 bases between. The CDR3 length is 15 residues. The CDR3 is CASSPQGQKQETQYF. In DNA form, the CDR3 reads TGTGCCAGTAGTCCCCAAGGACAGAAACAAGAGACCCAGTACTTC. The full variable domain, with the rest looked up from reference TRBV19 and TRBJ2-5, is DGGITQSPKYLFRKEGQNVTLSCEQNLNHDAMYWYRQDPGQGLRLIYYSQIVNDFQKGDIAEGYSVSREKKESFPLTVTSAQKNPTAFYLCASSPQGQKQETQYFGPGTRLLVL.

V usage is TRBV30 and J usage is TRBJ2-4; 12 nucleotides align to TRBD1. The CDR3 extends over 15 amino acids. Germline assignment: CDR1 GTSNPN and CDR2 SVGIG (reference sequence). The trim removed 5 bases at V and 7 bases at J, leaving 9 bases unmatched. CDR3 sequence reads: CAWGTGGAFQNIQYF. The CDR3 DNA is TGTGCCTGGGGGACAGGGGGCGCTTTTCAGAACATTCAGTACTTC.

The genes are TRBV7-8 and TRBJ2-1; 10 nucleotides line up with TRBD1. Germline CDR1 is SGHVS and CDR2 is FQNEAQ. The CDR3 contains 15 residues. Trimming took 0 bases from V and 8 from J; bases not matched to a gene: 4. The CDR3 DNA reads TGTGCCAGCAGCTTAGCGGGGACAGGGGTCTATGAGCAGTTCTTC. Protein: CASSLAGTGVYEQFF.

This clone was found a few times. The CDR3 DNA reads TGTGCCACCAGCAGCCGACAGGGGTTTTTTGGAAACACCATATATTTT. As protein: CATSSRQGFFGNTIYF. The rearrangement uses TRBV15 and TRBJ1-3, with 8 bases aligning to TRBD1. The CDR3 is 16 residues long. The germline V gene encodes CDR1 LNHNV and CDR2 YYDKDF (reference sequence). V was clipped by 3 bases and J by 3 bases; unmatched bases: 7. Supplemented by reference TRBV15 and TRBJ1-3, the full variable domain reads DAMVIQNPRYQVTQFGKPVTLSCSQTLNHNVMYWYQQKSSQAPKLLFHYYDKDFNNEADTPDNFQSRRPNTSFCFLDIRSPGLGDTAMYLCATSSRQGFFGNTIYFGEGSWLTVV.

The chain links TRBV7-2 to TRBJ2-1; TRBD2 aligns across 12 bases. Germline values: CDR1 SGHTA, CDR2 FQGNSA. The CDR3 sequence is 17 residues long. The ends lost 1 base at V and 7 bases at J; junction bases unmatched: 8. CDR3 DNA sequence: TGTGCCAGCAGCTTAGGCCCTAGCGGGGGGGCCGGGAATGAGCAGTTCTTC. It codes for CASSLGPSGGAGNEQFF.

CDR3 bases: TGTGCCAGCAGCCCGGAGGACAGGGGAGTGGTAAAACTGTTTTTT. This translates into CASSPEDRGVVKLFF. The V gene is TRBV6-1, the J gene TRBJ1-4; TRBD1 matches 9 bases. CDR3 length: 15 residues. V lost 6 bases and J lost 10; bases outside the gene matches: 12. The germline V gene has CDR1 MNHNS and CDR2 SASEGT.

The chain uses TRBV6-5 and TRBJ1-5; 8 positions match TRBD1. CDR3 length: 14 residues. CDR1 MNHEY and CDR2 SVGAGI come from the germline V gene. The V gene end was trimmed by 5 bases and the J gene end by 4 bases; junction bases not matched to a gene: 4. CDR3 coding DNA: TGTGCCAGCAGTCGGACAGGGTTTAATCAGCCCCAGCATTTT. It is translated as CASSRTGFNQPQHF.

With respect to this clone: The germline gene is not matched at one end of the junction; a read error may be the cause. V is TRBV2 and J is TRBJ2-1, with 10 bases lining up with TRBD2. This CDR3 is built from 10 residues. Germline V lookup: CDR1 SNHLY, CDR2 FYNNEI. The CDR3 DNA sequence: TGTGCCAGCAGCAGCGGGAGGGCCGTCTTC. Translated: CASSSGRAVF.

The chain employs TRBV28 and TRBJ1-1, with 7 nucleotides matching TRBD1. The V gene end was trimmed by 3 bases and the J gene end by 4 bases; junction bases not matched to a gene: 11. The CDR3 is 16 residues long. Looked up from germline, CDR1 is MDHEN and CDR2 is SYDVKM. CDR3 amino acids: CASSLAGRAGGTEAFF. The CDR3 DNA reads TGTGCCAGCAGTTTGGCTGGACGGGCAGGGGGCACTGAAGCTTTCTTT.

The genes are TRBV7-8 and TRBJ2-1, with unresolved D. The germline V and J ends were trimmed by 2 bases and 5 bases, with 13 bases remaining between them. The germline V gene encodes CDR1 SGHVS and CDR2 FQNEAQ. The CDR3 loop spans 15 amino acids. The CDR3 region is CASSLMVISNNEQFF. The CDR3 DNA follows: TGTGCCAGCAGCTTAATGGTCATCAGCAACAATGAGCAGTTCTTC. The variable domain in full, with the rest retrieved from reference TRBV7-8 and TRBJ2-1, is GAGVSQSPRYKVAKRGQDVALRCDPISGHVSLFWYQQALGQGPEFLTYFQNEAQLDKSGLPSDRFFAERPEGSVSTLKIQRTQQEDSAVYLCASSLMVISNNEQFFGPGTRLTVL.